These T cell receptor beta chains were read from a single sample in a study of T cell repertoires in cytomegalovirus infection. These TCRs' antigens remain unknown. Each CDR3 protein gets one entry after TCRdb re-called the reads with MiXCR. Of about 890,000 distinct CDR3 sequences listed, roughly 31% are singletons. The material was cultured CD8+ T cells from PBMCs, obtained from culture after CMV antigen stimulation. Every receptor here comes from a human donor in good health (CMV status not recorded). Some clones in this sample may be carry-over from other donors' samples. CDR3s include the opening cysteine and the closing phenylalanine or tryptophan. A D gene is named only where the DNA matches it firmly. Where a row states a size, it is once, few, many or the class of an expanded clone; other rows omit it.

size | J | V | D | DNA | CDR3
few | TRBJ2-6 | TRBV7-6 | TRBD1 | TGTGCCAGCAGCTTAGCTACGGGACAGGTTCCCTCTGGGGCCAACGTCCTGACTTTC | CASSLATGQVPSGANVLTF
many | TRBJ1-2 | TRBV7-9 | TRBD1 | TGTGCCAGCAGCTTATACAGGACAGGGGACTATGGCTACACCTTC | CASSLYRTGDYGYTF
NA | TRBJ2-3 | TRBV4-1 | TRBD1 | TGCGCCAGCAGCCACCCCCCGGGACAGAGAAGCACAGATACGCAGTATTTT | CASSHPPGQRSTDTQYF
NA | TRBJ2-6 | TRBV20-1 | TRBD2 | TGCAGTGCTAGGGGAGGGGACTCTGGGGCCAACGTCCTGACTTTC | CSARGGDSGANVLTF
NA | TRBJ2-2 | TRBV15 | NA | TGTGCCACCAGCATCCTTGACGGGGAGCTGTTTTTT | CATSILDGELFF
few | TRBJ1-5 | TRBV4-1 | NA | TGCGCCAGCAGCCAAGTGTCAGATATTCAGCCCCAGCATTTT | CASSQVSDIQPQHF
many | TRBJ2-1 | TRBV29-1 | TRBD1 | TGCAGCGTTGAAGGGGTGAGGCAGGGGGCATCCAATGAGCAGTTCTTC | CSVEGVRQGASNEQFF
NA | TRBJ2-3 | TRBV4-1 | NA | TGCGCCAGCAGCCGCCATCGGGAAGGAGGTAGCACAGATACGCAGTATTTT | CASSRHREGGSTDTQYF
NA | TRBJ2-5 | TRBV4-1 | TRBD1 | TGCGCCACTGGGACAGTGGGCCAAGAGACCCAGTACTTC | CATGTVGQETQYF
NA | TRBJ1-4 | TRBV10-3 | TRBD1 | TGTGCCATCAGTGCCGGGACAGGGCAGAATGAAAAACTGTTTTTC | CAISAGTGQNEKLFF
many | TRBJ1-2 | TRBV12-3/TRBV12-4 | NA | TGTGCCAGCAGTTTTCCCCCTGCCGGGACCATGTTTGGTGGCTACACCTTC | CASSFPPAGTMFGGYTF
NA | TRBJ1-1 | TRBV5-5 | NA | TGTGCCAGCAGCTTGGGTCTAGGGGGGGCAGGTCGGAGCACTGAAGCTTTCTTT | CASSLGLGGAGRSTEAFF
NA | TRBJ2-1 | TRBV18 | NA | TGTGCCAGCTCACCCCCTCTGCAGTCCTGGAATGAGCAGTTCTTC | CASSPPLQSWNEQFF
NA | TRBJ1-5 | TRBV28 | NA | TGTGCCAGCACCCTACATAGCAATCAGCCCCAGCATTTT | CASTLHSNQPQHF
few | TRBJ2-3 | TRBV28 | NA | TGTGCCAGCAGTTTCAAGGCCCTCCCAGATACGCAGTATTTT | CASSFKALPDTQYF
NA | TRBJ2-1 | TRBV28 | TRBD2 | TGTGCCAGCAGTGTGCGAGCGGGGGGTGGTGAGCAGTTCTTC | CASSVRAGGGEQFF
many | TRBJ2-3 | TRBV7-2 | TRBD2 | TGTGCCAGCAGCCCACGGCAGGGAGGGAGCACAGATACGCAGTATTTT | CASSPRQGGSTDTQYF
few | TRBJ1-6 | TRBV19 | NA | TGTGCCAGTAGTATCGGCGGGGATTATAATTCACCCCTCCACTTT | CASSIGGDYNSPLHF
NA | TRBJ1-4 | TRBV27 | TRBD1 | TGTGCCAGCAGTACCAGACAGGGTCTACTCGGTGAAAAACTGTTTTTT | CASSTRQGLLGEKLFF
few | TRBJ2-4 | TRBV4-1 | NA | TGCGCCAGCAGCCAAGAAAGGACAGAGAAAAACATTCAGTACTTC | CASSQERTEKNIQYF
few | TRBJ2-3 | TRBV12-3/TRBV12-4 | NA | TGTGCCAGCAGTTTCCGGGGAACTAGCACAGATACGCAGTATTTT | CASSFRGTSTDTQYF
NA | TRBJ2-1 | TRBV7-9 | TRBD2 | TGTGCCAGTCTAGCGGGGGGGCACAATGAGCAGTTCTTC | CASLAGGHNEQFF
many | TRBJ2-1 | TRBV7-6 | NA | TGTGCCAGCAGCCCTGAAGACACCTACAATGAGCAGTTCTTC | CASSPEDTYNEQFF
NA | TRBJ1-1 | TRBV6-5 | NA | TGTGCCAGCAGTTACTACAGTATGAACACTGAAGCTTTCTTT | CASSYYSMNTEAFF